This TCR beta chain was profiled in a study of response to subunit inactivated influenza vaccine. General study points: The authors suggested that every seasonal influenza vaccination recruits few new T cells.

This CDR3 is 14 amino acids long. The germline V gene has CDR1 SGHDT and CDR2 YYEEEE. The V gene lost 0 bases and the J gene lost 5 bases, with 9 bases spanning the gap. Worth noting for this clonotype: Its antigen is undetermined.

TCRdb redid the calling of the RT-PCR reads with MiXCR, one entry per CDR3 protein. The table records roughly 570,000 distinct CDR3 sequences, around 15% of them present only once. The receptor was derived from a man in his fifties or sixties who received an inactivated influenza vaccine. The chain combines TRBV5-6 with TRBJ2-1; D unclear. The sample here was PBMCs from blood, taken about 11 days after vaccination. CDR3 sequence: CASSLEVGDNEQFF. CDR3 sequence (DNA): TGTGCCAGCAGCTTGGAGGTAGGCGACAATGAGCAGTTCTTC.